These T cell receptor beta chains were read from a single sample in a study of blood T cell repertoires in COVID-19. Sequencing was performed with immunoSEQ multiplex PCR; in TCRdb, only in-frame clones are kept and a portion is missing. Of about 240,000 clones in the sample, 86% are singletons; the top ten hold 2.5% to 3.5%. Sequencing was carried out using PBMCs or T cells enriched from blood (not recorded which). Receptor source: a woman in her forties with acute COVID-19. Each CDR3 is given with its conserved first and last residue. The order of the fields is D gene, clone size, V gene, J gene, CDR3 protein, CDR3 DNA. The D gene is left open where the match is weak. Clone size is not always given. Where it is, it says once, few, many or a class for expanded clones.

d_call: -
clone_size: -
v_call: TRBV12-3/TRBV12-4
j_call: TRBJ2-5
cdr3_aa: CASSSYETQYF
cdr3_nt: TGTGCCAGCAGTTCTTATGAGACCCAGTACTTC

d_call: TRBD1
clone_size: few
v_call: TRBV18
j_call: TRBJ1-5
cdr3_aa: CASSPGQGAGNQPQHF
cdr3_nt: TGTGCCAGCTCGCCCGGACAGGGGGCGGGCAATCAGCCCCAGCATTTT

d_call: -
clone_size: -
v_call: TRBV5-1
j_call: TRBJ2-3
cdr3_aa: CASSLSPSDTQYF
cdr3_nt: TGCGCCAGCAGCTTGAGCCCGTCAGATACGCAGTATTTT

d_call: -
clone_size: -
v_call: TRBV6-1
j_call: TRBJ1-3
cdr3_aa: CASSETTAGNTIYF
cdr3_nt: TGTGCCAGCAGTGAAACTACGGCTGGAAACACCATATATTTT

d_call: -
clone_size: -
v_call: TRBV9
j_call: TRBJ2-3
cdr3_aa: CASSVSGTDTQYF
cdr3_nt: TGTGCCAGCAGCGTCTCTGGCACAGATACGCAGTATTTT

d_call: -
clone_size: -
v_call: TRBV11-3
j_call: TRBJ1-3
cdr3_aa: CASSSQEGSTIYF
cdr3_nt: TGTGCCAGCAGCTCCCAGGAAGGGAGCACCATATATTTT

d_call: -
clone_size: -
v_call: TRBV7-2
j_call: TRBJ2-7
cdr3_aa: CASGLTTYEQYF
cdr3_nt: TGTGCCAGCGGGCTCACAACCTACGAGCAGTACTTC

d_call: -
clone_size: -
v_call: TRBV6-5
j_call: TRBJ2-6
cdr3_aa: CASSQQGTGANVLTF
cdr3_nt: TGTGCCAGCAGCCAACAGGGTACTGGGGCCAACGTCCTGACTTTC

d_call: -
clone_size: -
v_call: TRBV14
j_call: TRBJ1-1
cdr3_aa: CASSQYPRVPSNWNTEAFF
cdr3_nt: TGTGCCAGCAGCCAATACCCCAGGGTCCCCTCAAATTGGAACACTGAAGCTTTCTTT

d_call: -
clone_size: few
v_call: TRBV23-1
j_call: TRBJ1-3
cdr3_aa: CASSQRRTVGNTIYF
cdr3_nt: TGCGCCAGCAGTCAACGTAGGACTGTTGGAAACACCATATATTTT

d_call: TRBD2
clone_size: -
v_call: TRBV9
j_call: TRBJ2-6
cdr3_aa: CASSYRTSGNTGANVLTF
cdr3_nt: TGTGCCAGCAGCTACCGGACTAGCGGGAACACTGGGGCCAACGTCCTGACTTTC

d_call: TRBD1
clone_size: -
v_call: TRBV19
j_call: TRBJ2-1
cdr3_aa: CATLRGQGTYNEQFF
cdr3_nt: TGTGCCACCCTCCGAGGACAGGGTACCTACAATGAGCAGTTCTTC

d_call: -
clone_size: -
v_call: TRBV5-1
j_call: TRBJ1-1
cdr3_aa: CASSLTTVNTEAFF
cdr3_nt: TGCGCCAGCAGCTTAACGACAGTGAACACTGAAGCTTTCTTT

d_call: TRBD2
clone_size: -
v_call: TRBV7-3
j_call: TRBJ2-2
cdr3_aa: CASSLNGGGSTGELFF
cdr3_nt: TGTGCCAGCAGCTTAAATGGGGGAGGGAGCACCGGGGAGCTGTTTTTT

d_call: -
clone_size: -
v_call: TRBV4-1
j_call: TRBJ1-2
cdr3_aa: CASSQTFGLYGYTF
cdr3_nt: TGCGCCAGCAGCCAAACCTTCGGACTTTACGGCTACACCTTC

d_call: TRBD2
clone_size: -
v_call: TRBV12-3/TRBV12-4
j_call: TRBJ2-7
cdr3_aa: CASSFRGLDEQYF
cdr3_nt: TGTGCCAGCAGTTTTAGGGGACTAGACGAGCAGTACTTC

d_call: -
clone_size: -
v_call: TRBV12-2
j_call: TRBJ2-1
cdr3_aa: CASRWPLKRWALSYNEQFF
cdr3_nt: TGTGCAAGTCGCTGGCCACTGAAAAGATGGGCCCTTTCCTACAATGAGCAGTTCTTC

d_call: TRBD1
clone_size: -
v_call: TRBV7-2
j_call: TRBJ2-3
cdr3_aa: CASTSRQGLTDTQYF
cdr3_nt: TGTGCCAGCACATCAAGACAGGGGTTGACAGATACGCAGTATTTT

d_call: TRBD2
clone_size: -
v_call: TRBV5-1
j_call: TRBJ2-4
cdr3_aa: CASSPSPTSGKNIQYF
cdr3_nt: TGCGCCAGCAGCCCCTCCCCCACTAGCGGCAAAAACATTCAGTACTTC

d_call: -
clone_size: -
v_call: TRBV5-1
j_call: TRBJ2-5
cdr3_aa: CASTQLGGQETQYF
cdr3_nt: TGCGCCAGCACCCAATTAGGCGGACAAGAGACCCAGTACTTC

d_call: -
clone_size: -
v_call: TRBV4-2
j_call: TRBJ2-7
cdr3_aa: CASSQEGQSSYEQYF
cdr3_nt: TGTGCCAGCAGCCAAGAAGGACAGTCCTCCTACGAGCAGTACTTC

d_call: -
clone_size: -
v_call: TRBV27
j_call: TRBJ2-1
cdr3_aa: CASRTQGSSYNEQFF
cdr3_nt: TGTGCCAGCAGAACCCAGGGGAGCTCCTACAATGAGCAGTTCTTC

d_call: -
clone_size: -
v_call: TRBV7-9
j_call: TRBJ2-1
cdr3_aa: CASSAPTSSSYNEQFF
cdr3_nt: TGTGCCAGCAGCGCCCCTACTAGCAGCTCCTACAATGAGCAGTTCTTC

d_call: -
clone_size: few
v_call: TRBV30
j_call: TRBJ1-4
cdr3_aa: CAWSAQHGAGEKLFF
cdr3_nt: TGTGCCTGGAGTGCCCAACACGGGGCGGGAGAAAAACTGTTTTTT

d_call: -
clone_size: -
v_call: TRBV19
j_call: TRBJ2-3
cdr3_aa: CASTNREYTQYF
cdr3_nt: TGTGCCAGTACTAACAGGGAATATACGCAGTATTTT

d_call: TRBD2
clone_size: -
v_call: TRBV29-1
j_call: TRBJ2-3
cdr3_aa: CSVEGAGGWDITDTQYF
cdr3_nt: TGCAGCGTTGAAGGAGCGGGAGGGTGGGATATTACAGATACGCAGTATTTT

d_call: TRBD2
clone_size: -
v_call: TRBV7-9
j_call: TRBJ2-3
cdr3_aa: CASSPGGGPDTQYF
cdr3_nt: TGTGCCAGCAGCCCCGGGGGGGGGCCAGATACGCAGTATTTT

d_call: -
clone_size: -
v_call: TRBV21-1
j_call: TRBJ2-5
cdr3_aa: CAVAGGETQYF
cdr3_nt: TGTGCCGTAGCAGGGGGGGAGACCCAGTACTTC

d_call: -
clone_size: -
v_call: TRBV6-5
j_call: TRBJ1-4
cdr3_aa: CASRAARTNEKLFF
cdr3_nt: TGTGCCAGCAGGGCTGCCAGGACTAATGAAAAACTGTTTTTT

d_call: -
clone_size: -
v_call: TRBV6-5
j_call: TRBJ2-1
cdr3_aa: CASSRGKNNEQFF
cdr3_nt: TGTGCCAGCAGTCGCGGGAAGAACAATGAGCAGTTCTTC

d_call: TRBD2
clone_size: few
v_call: TRBV2
j_call: TRBJ2-2
cdr3_aa: CASSESRAGGSTGELFF
cdr3_nt: TGTGCCAGCAGTGAGAGTAGAGCGGGAGGGTCCACCGGGGAGCTGTTTTTT